Reported below is one T cell receptor (beta chain). As processed by the authors: For nucleated cells, counts were estimated from reference gene primer amplification. TCRdb keeps only in-frame clones here, not all; method: immunoSEQ multiplex PCR. V, J and clone size were drawn from that table, and D and trimming were deduced from the DNA. Found here are about 74,000 clones, just over 90% of them singletons; the top ten hold around 2.6%. This CDR3 has 17 amino acids. Germline-derived CDR1 and CDR2 are SGDLS and YYNGEE. The junction had 9 bases not matched to a gene; V was cut back by 4 bases and J by 2 bases. This sample stems from a study of blood T cell repertoires in COVID-19.

This TCR was sampled from a man aged 50 or older with COVID-19, enrolled during active disease. The chain employs TRBV9 and TRBJ2-3, with TRBD2 identical over 11 bases. Sequenced material: peripheral blood. This CDR3 is CASSITGTSGTTDTQYF. CDR3 DNA sequence: TGTGCCAGCAGCATTACCGGGACTAGCGGAACCACAGATACGCAGTATTTT.